These T cell receptor beta chains were read from a single sample in a study of regulatory T cells in long-lasting Graves disease. Via MiXCR, TCRdb re-called the multiplex PCR reads, giving one row per CDR3 protein. This sample has 700,000 or so distinct CDR3 sequences, with about 30% found just once. Sequenced material: peripheral blood mononuclear cells (PBMCs), taken when the disease was refractory, from a patient treated with antithyroid drugs. These receptors were obtained from a female donor with Graves disease. The CDR3 runs from the conserved cysteine through the conserved F or W. The order of the fields is clone size, V gene, D gene, J gene, CDR3 protein, CDR3 DNA. A D gene is named only where the DNA matches it firmly. A row's size may be missing; if present it is once, few, many or a size class.

clone size: .; V gene: TRBV7-6; D gene: TRBD2; J gene: TRBJ2-2; CDR3 protein: CASSYWTSGGGTGELFF; CDR3 DNA: TGTGCCAGCAGCTACTGGACTAGCGGAGGGGGGACCGGGGAGCTGTTTTTT
clone size: few; V gene: TRBV20-1; D gene: .; J gene: TRBJ1-5; CDR3 protein: CSAFRGFSNQPQHF; CDR3 DNA: TGCAGTGCCTTCCGGGGATTTAGCAATCAGCCCCAGCATTTT
clone size: few; V gene: TRBV28; D gene: .; J gene: TRBJ1-3; CDR3 protein: CASSLLGPVASGNTIYF; CDR3 DNA: TGTGCCAGCAGTTTATTAGGACCGGTAGCCAGTGGAAACACCATATATTTT
clone size: few; V gene: TRBV29-1; D gene: TRBD1; J gene: TRBJ2-7; CDR3 protein: CSALTGTTYEQYF; CDR3 DNA: TGCAGCGCCTTGACAGGGACGACCTACGAGCAGTACTTC
clone size: few; V gene: TRBV29-1; D gene: TRBD1; J gene: TRBJ1-1; CDR3 protein: CSVEGGKDRVITEAFF; CDR3 DNA: TGCAGCGTTGAAGGGGGCAAGGACAGGGTGATTACTGAAGCTTTCTTT
clone size: few; V gene: TRBV18; D gene: .; J gene: TRBJ1-6; CDR3 protein: CASSPYGNSPLHF; CDR3 DNA: TGTGCCAGCTCACCCTACGGCAATTCACCCCTCCACTTT
clone size: few; V gene: TRBV4-1; D gene: .; J gene: TRBJ1-2; CDR3 protein: CASSQARSGLWGYTF; CDR3 DNA: TGCGCCAGCAGCCAAGCCAGGAGCGGGTTGTGGGGCTACACCTTC
clone size: .; V gene: TRBV10-3; D gene: .; J gene: TRBJ2-5; CDR3 protein: CAISVQGGGETQYF; CDR3 DNA: TGTGCCATCAGTGTACAGGGAGGAGGGGAGACCCAGTACTTC
clone size: .; V gene: TRBV6-1; D gene: TRBD2; J gene: TRBJ2-7; CDR3 protein: CASRGGTVPYEQYF; CDR3 DNA: TGTGCCAGCAGGGGGGGGACCGTCCCCTACGAGCAGTACTTC
clone size: .; V gene: TRBV10-3; D gene: TRBD2; J gene: TRBJ2-7; CDR3 protein: CAISGQAGGPEEQYF; CDR3 DNA: TGTGCCATCAGTGGGCAAGCGGGAGGGCCTGAAGAGCAGTACTTC
clone size: many; V gene: TRBV27; D gene: TRBD1; J gene: TRBJ2-7; CDR3 protein: CASSLTTGIPSYEQYF; CDR3 DNA: TGTGCCAGCAGTTTAACGACAGGGATCCCCTCCTACGAGCAGTACTTC
clone size: many; V gene: TRBV27; D gene: .; J gene: TRBJ1-1; CDR3 protein: CASSLGNGLHTEAFF; CDR3 DNA: TGTGCCAGCAGTTTAGGGAACGGCCTTCACACTGAAGCTTTCTTT
clone size: many; V gene: TRBV6-2/TRBV6-3; D gene: .; J gene: TRBJ1-2; CDR3 protein: CASFGNYGYTF; CDR3 DNA: TGTGCCAGCTTCGGTAACTATGGCTACACCTTC
clone size: .; V gene: TRBV6-5; D gene: .; J gene: TRBJ2-5; CDR3 protein: CASSYGTEFAQYF; CDR3 DNA: TGTGCCAGCAGTTATGGGACCGAATTCGCCCAGTACTTC
clone size: .; V gene: TRBV6-5; D gene: .; J gene: TRBJ1-5; CDR3 protein: CASSYFRGPNQPQHF; CDR3 DNA: TGTGCCAGCAGTTACTTCAGAGGGCCCAATCAGCCCCAGCATTTT
clone size: few; V gene: TRBV28; D gene: .; J gene: TRBJ2-7; CDR3 protein: CASKGRGSYEQYF; CDR3 DNA: TGTGCCAGCAAGGGTCGGGGATCCTACGAGCAGTACTTC
clone size: .; V gene: TRBV30; D gene: TRBD2; J gene: TRBJ2-3; CDR3 protein: CAWGISGRRIDTQYF; CDR3 DNA: TGTGCCTGGGGCATTAGCGGGAGACGAATAGATACGCAGTATTTT
clone size: .; V gene: TRBV10-3; D gene: TRBD2; J gene: TRBJ2-4; CDR3 protein: CAISEVAGGQGAKNIQYF; CDR3 DNA: TGTGCCATCAGTGAAGTCGCGGGAGGGCAGGGGGCCAAAAACATTCAGTACTTC
clone size: .; V gene: TRBV30; D gene: TRBD1; J gene: TRBJ1-6; CDR3 protein: CAWSTEQGAYSPLHF; CDR3 DNA: TGTGCCTGGAGTACCGAACAGGGGGCTTATTCACCCCTCCACTTT
clone size: few; V gene: TRBV7-3; D gene: TRBD2; J gene: TRBJ2-7; CDR3 protein: CASSTAGDDYEQYF; CDR3 DNA: TGTGCCAGCAGCACAGCGGGAGATGACTACGAGCAGTACTTC
clone size: few; V gene: TRBV7-6; D gene: .; J gene: TRBJ1-1; CDR3 protein: CASSADRMDTEAFF; CDR3 DNA: TGTGCCAGCAGCGCAGACAGGATGGACACTGAAGCTTTCTTT
clone size: .; V gene: TRBV20-1; D gene: TRBD1; J gene: TRBJ1-3; CDR3 protein: CSAREEAGGPVGNTIYF; CDR3 DNA: TGCAGTGCTAGAGAGGAGGCAGGGGGCCCTGTCGGAAACACCATATATTTT
clone size: few; V gene: TRBV29-1; D gene: .; J gene: TRBJ1-1; CDR3 protein: CSVEDGRAGRTEAFF; CDR3 DNA: TGCAGCGTTGAAGATGGTCGGGCAGGGAGGACTGAAGCTTTCTTT
clone size: .; V gene: TRBV19; D gene: .; J gene: TRBJ2-2; CDR3 protein: CASSTSGMGTGELFF; CDR3 DNA: TGTGCCAGTAGCACATCAGGGATGGGCACCGGGGAGCTGTTTTTT
clone size: .; V gene: TRBV5-1; D gene: TRBD1; J gene: TRBJ1-6; CDR3 protein: CASSLEGQGARNSPLHF; CDR3 DNA: TGCGCCAGCAGCTTGGAGGGACAGGGGGCGCGCAATTCACCCCTCCACTTT
clone size: many; V gene: TRBV12-3/TRBV12-4; D gene: TRBD1; J gene: TRBJ1-2; CDR3 protein: CASSFPGGTGLSYTF; CDR3 DNA: TGTGCCAGCAGTTTCCCAGGAGGGACAGGGCTATCGTACACCTTC
clone size: few; V gene: TRBV28; D gene: TRBD1; J gene: TRBJ1-5; CDR3 protein: CATRQGRSNQPQHF; CDR3 DNA: TGTGCCACCAGACAGGGAAGGAGCAATCAGCCCCAGCATTTT
clone size: .; V gene: TRBV12-3/TRBV12-4; D gene: .; J gene: TRBJ1-1; CDR3 protein: CASSFHTEAFF; CDR3 DNA: TGTGCCAGCAGTTTCCACACTGAAGCTTTCTTT
clone size: few; V gene: TRBV12-3/TRBV12-4; D gene: TRBD1; J gene: TRBJ1-5; CDR3 protein: CASSLTGDNQQQHF; CDR3 DNA: TGTGCCAGCAGCCTAACAGGGGACAATCAGCAGCAGCATTTT
clone size: many; V gene: TRBV11-2; D gene: TRBD1; J gene: TRBJ2-7; CDR3 protein: CASSYLPGQGTRSNEQYF; CDR3 DNA: TGTGCCAGCAGCTACTTACCGGGACAGGGGACCCGGTCCAACGAGCAGTACTTC
clone size: few; V gene: TRBV27; D gene: TRBD2; J gene: TRBJ2-3; CDR3 protein: CASSQLAGASTDTQYF; CDR3 DNA: TGTGCCAGCAGTCAGCTAGCGGGGGCTAGCACAGATACGCAGTATTTT
clone size: .; V gene: TRBV29-1; D gene: .; J gene: TRBJ1-1; CDR3 protein: CSVKRGGVDTEAFF; CDR3 DNA: TGCAGCGTTAAACGAGGCGGAGTAGACACTGAAGCTTTCTTT
clone size: .; V gene: TRBV4-1; D gene: .; J gene: TRBJ1-5; CDR3 protein: CASSHPGQIFSNQPQHF; CDR3 DNA: TGCGCCAGCAGCCATCCCGGACAAATCTTTAGCAATCAGCCCCAGCATTTT
clone size: few; V gene: TRBV9; D gene: TRBD1; J gene: TRBJ1-5; CDR3 protein: CASSAGQGFGNQPQHF; CDR3 DNA: TGTGCCAGCAGCGCCGGACAGGGTTTCGGCAATCAGCCCCAGCATTTT
clone size: .; V gene: TRBV12-3/TRBV12-4; D gene: .; J gene: TRBJ1-3; CDR3 protein: CASSFAYPGNTIYF; CDR3 DNA: TGTGCCAGCAGTTTTGCGTACCCTGGAAACACCATATATTTT
clone size: .; V gene: TRBV16; D gene: .; J gene: TRBJ1-2; CDR3 protein: CASSQSSPGYGYTF; CDR3 DNA: TGTGCCAGCAGCCAATCTAGCCCGGGCTATGGCTACACCTTC
clone size: many; V gene: TRBV7-6; D gene: .; J gene: TRBJ1-1; CDR3 protein: CASSYTGPNTEAFF; CDR3 DNA: TGTGCCAGCAGTTACACCGGCCCGAACACTGAAGCTTTCTTT
clone size: few; V gene: TRBV6-1; D gene: TRBD1; J gene: TRBJ1-3; CDR3 protein: CASSSGGGNTIYF; CDR3 DNA: TGTGCCAGCAGCTCAGGGGGCGGAAACACCATATATTTT
clone size: few; V gene: TRBV12-3/TRBV12-4; D gene: .; J gene: TRBJ1-2; CDR3 protein: CASSFARGGYGYTF; CDR3 DNA: TGTGCCAGCAGTTTCGCCAGGGGTGGCTATGGCTACACCTTC
clone size: .; V gene: TRBV13; D gene: .; J gene: TRBJ1-4; CDR3 protein: CASSSLEGGEKLFF; CDR3 DNA: TGTGCCAGCAGCTCCCTCGAGGGGGGCGAAAAACTGTTTTTT
clone size: .; V gene: TRBV10-3; D gene: .; J gene: TRBJ1-5; CDR3 protein: CAISEAGNQPQHF; CDR3 DNA: TGTGCCATCAGTGAAGCGGGTAATCAGCCCCAGCATTTT
clone size: .; V gene: TRBV12-3/TRBV12-4; D gene: .; J gene: TRBJ2-2; CDR3 protein: CASSPSSAWGGELVF; CDR3 DNA: TGTGCCAGCAGTCCCTCGAGCGCTTGGGGCGGGGAGCTGGTTTTT
clone size: few; V gene: TRBV4-1; D gene: TRBD2; J gene: TRBJ2-7; CDR3 protein: CASSQVLAGVYEQYF; CDR3 DNA: TGCGCCAGCAGCCAAGTATTAGCGGGAGTTTACGAGCAGTACTTC
clone size: few; V gene: TRBV6-2/TRBV6-3; D gene: .; J gene: TRBJ1-1; CDR3 protein: CASSESVILGAQFGNTEAFF; CDR3 DNA: TGTGCCAGCAGTGAATCGGTAATCTTGGGGGCGCAATTCGGGAACACTGAAGCTTTCTTT
clone size: .; V gene: TRBV28; D gene: .; J gene: TRBJ1-5; CDR3 protein: CASSKKPRVLNNQPQHF; CDR3 DNA: TGTGCCAGCAGCAAAAAGCCCAGGGTTCTGAACAATCAGCCCCAGCATTTT
clone size: few; V gene: TRBV2; D gene: .; J gene: TRBJ1-2; CDR3 protein: CASSPGLRNYGYTF; CDR3 DNA: TGTGCCAGCAGCCCAGGACTCCGTAACTATGGCTACACCTTC
clone size: few; V gene: TRBV12-3/TRBV12-4; D gene: .; J gene: TRBJ1-1; CDR3 protein: CASSITGTYTEAFF; CDR3 DNA: TGTGCCAGCAGTATCACCGGGACCTACACTGAAGCTTTCTTT
clone size: many; V gene: TRBV6-1; D gene: .; J gene: TRBJ1-5; CDR3 protein: CASRGRVGQGQPQHF; CDR3 DNA: TGTGCCAGTCGAGGGAGGGTAGGTCAAGGACAGCCCCAGCATTTT
clone size: few; V gene: TRBV29-1; D gene: .; J gene: TRBJ2-5; CDR3 protein: CSVDGGRDQETQYF; CDR3 DNA: TGCAGCGTTGATGGTGGCAGAGACCAAGAGACCCAGTACTTC